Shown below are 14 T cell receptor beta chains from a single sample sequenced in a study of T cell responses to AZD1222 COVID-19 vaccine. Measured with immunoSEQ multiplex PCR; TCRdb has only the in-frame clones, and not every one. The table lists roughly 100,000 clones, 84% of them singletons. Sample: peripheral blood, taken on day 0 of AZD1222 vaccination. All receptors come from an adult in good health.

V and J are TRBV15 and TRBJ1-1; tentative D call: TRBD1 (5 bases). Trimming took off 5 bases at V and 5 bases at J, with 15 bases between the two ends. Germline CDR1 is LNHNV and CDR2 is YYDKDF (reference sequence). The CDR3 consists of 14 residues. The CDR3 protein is CATSWGLGETEAFF. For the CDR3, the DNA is TGTGCCACCAGCTGGGGACTGGGAGAGACTGAAGCTTTCTTT.

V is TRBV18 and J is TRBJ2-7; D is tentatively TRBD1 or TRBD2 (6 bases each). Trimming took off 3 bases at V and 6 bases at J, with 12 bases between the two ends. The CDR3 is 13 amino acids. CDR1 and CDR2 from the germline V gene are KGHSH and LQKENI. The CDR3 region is CASSPSGALEQYF. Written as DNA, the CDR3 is TGTGCCAGCTCACCTTCGGGGGCACTCGAGCAGTACTTC. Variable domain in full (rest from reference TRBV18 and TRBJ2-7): NAGVMQNPRHLVRRRGQEARLRCSPMKGHSHVYWYRQLPEEGLKFMVYLQKENIIDESGMPKERFSAEFPKEGPSILRIQQVVRGDSAAYFCASSPSGALEQYFGPGTRLTVT.

As DNA, the CDR3 is TGTGCCATCAGTGTTATATATGCGGGCAACTACGAGCAGTACTTC. It codes for CAISVIYAGNYEQYF. The J gene is TRBJ2-7, the V gene TRBV10-3; tentative D call: TRBD2 (5 bases). The CDR3 has 15 amino acids. The germline V and J ends were trimmed by 4 bases and 3 bases, with 16 bases remaining between them. The V gene's germline CDR1 is ENHRY and CDR2 SYGVKD.

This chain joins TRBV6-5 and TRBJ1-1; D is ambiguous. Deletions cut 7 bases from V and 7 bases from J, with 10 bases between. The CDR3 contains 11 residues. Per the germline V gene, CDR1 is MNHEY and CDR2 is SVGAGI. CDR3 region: CASTQAGEAFF. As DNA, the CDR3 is TGTGCCAGCACCCAGGCGGGTGAAGCTTTCTTT.

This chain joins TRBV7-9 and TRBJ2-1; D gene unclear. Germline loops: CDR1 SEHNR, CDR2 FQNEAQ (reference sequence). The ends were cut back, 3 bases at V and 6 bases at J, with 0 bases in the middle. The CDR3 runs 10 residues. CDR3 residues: CASSFNEQFF. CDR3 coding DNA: TGTGCCAGCAGCTTCAATGAGCAGTTCTTC. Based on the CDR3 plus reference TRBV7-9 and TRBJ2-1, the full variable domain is DTGVSQNPRHKITKRGQNVTFRCDPISEHNRLYWYRQTLGQGPEFLTYFQNEAQLEKSRLLSDRFSAERPKGSFSTLEIQRTEQGDSAMYLCASSFNEQFFGPGTRLTVL.

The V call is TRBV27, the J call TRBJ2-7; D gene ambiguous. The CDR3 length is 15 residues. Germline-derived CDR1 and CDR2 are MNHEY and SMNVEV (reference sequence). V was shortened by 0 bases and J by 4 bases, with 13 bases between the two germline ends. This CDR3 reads CASSLSMGSVYEQYV. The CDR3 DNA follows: TGTGCCAGCAGTTTATCGATGGGGTCAGTGTACGAGCAGTACGTC.

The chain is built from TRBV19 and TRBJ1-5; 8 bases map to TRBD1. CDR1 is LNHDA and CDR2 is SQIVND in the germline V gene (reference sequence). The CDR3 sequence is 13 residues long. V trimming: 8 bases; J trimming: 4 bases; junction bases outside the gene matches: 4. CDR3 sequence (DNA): TGTGCCAGTGAGACAGGGGAAAATCAGCCCCAGCATTTT. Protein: CASETGENQPQHF.

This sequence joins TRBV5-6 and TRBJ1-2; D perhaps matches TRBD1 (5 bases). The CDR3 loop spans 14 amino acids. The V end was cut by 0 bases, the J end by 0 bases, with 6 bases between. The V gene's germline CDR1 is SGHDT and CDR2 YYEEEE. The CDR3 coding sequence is TGTGCCAGCAGCTTGGAACAGGCTAACTATGGCTACACCTTC. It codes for CASSLEQANYGYTF.

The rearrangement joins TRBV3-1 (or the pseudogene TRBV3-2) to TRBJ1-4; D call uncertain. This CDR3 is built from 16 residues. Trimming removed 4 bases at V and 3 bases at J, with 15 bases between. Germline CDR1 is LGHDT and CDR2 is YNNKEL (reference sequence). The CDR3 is CASSPARGTPNEKLFF. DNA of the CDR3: TGTGCCAGCAGCCCCGCCCGCGGCACCCCTAATGAAAAACTGTTTTTT.

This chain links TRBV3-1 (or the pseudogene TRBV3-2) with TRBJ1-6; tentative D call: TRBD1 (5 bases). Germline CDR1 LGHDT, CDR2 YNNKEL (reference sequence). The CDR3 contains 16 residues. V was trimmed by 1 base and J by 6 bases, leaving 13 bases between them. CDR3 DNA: TGTGCCAGCAGCCAAGTACCCCAGGGTGGTAATTCACCCCTCCACTTT. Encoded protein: CASSQVPQGGNSPLHF.

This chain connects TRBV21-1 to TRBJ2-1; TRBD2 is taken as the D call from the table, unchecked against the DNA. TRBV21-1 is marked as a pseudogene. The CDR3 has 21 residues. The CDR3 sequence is CASSPQRTSGGRIGSYNEQFF. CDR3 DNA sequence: TGTGCCAGCAGCCCCCAGAGAACTAGCGGGGGGCGCATAGGGTCCTACAATGAGCAGTTCTTC.

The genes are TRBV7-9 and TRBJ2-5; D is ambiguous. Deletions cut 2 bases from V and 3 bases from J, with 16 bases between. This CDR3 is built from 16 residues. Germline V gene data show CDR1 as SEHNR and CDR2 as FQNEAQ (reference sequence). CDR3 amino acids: CASSLTPRQPEETQYF. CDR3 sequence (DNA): TGTGCCAGCAGCTTAACCCCAAGGCAACCTGAAGAGACCCAGTACTTC.

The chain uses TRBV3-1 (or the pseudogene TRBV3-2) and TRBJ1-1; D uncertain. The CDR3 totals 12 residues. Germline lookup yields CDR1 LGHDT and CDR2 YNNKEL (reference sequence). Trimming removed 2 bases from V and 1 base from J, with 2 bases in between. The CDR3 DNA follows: TGTGCCAGCAGCCAAAAGAACACTGAAGCTTTCTTT. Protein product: CASSQKNTEAFF.

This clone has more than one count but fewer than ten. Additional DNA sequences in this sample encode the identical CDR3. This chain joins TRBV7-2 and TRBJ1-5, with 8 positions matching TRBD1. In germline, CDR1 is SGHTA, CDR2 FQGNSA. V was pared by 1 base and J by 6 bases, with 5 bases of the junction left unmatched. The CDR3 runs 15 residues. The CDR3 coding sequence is TGTGCCAGCAGCTTAGATCAGGGGGCGCGTCAGCCCCAGCATTTT. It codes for CASSLDQGARQPQHF.